One sample yielded the 5 T cell receptor beta chains listed below, sequenced in a study of monozygotic twins with inflammatory bowel disease. TCRdb reprocessed the 5' RACE reads and reports one entry per CDR3 protein, with no DNA. The sample has just under 45,000 distinct CDR3 sequences. Sequenced sample: blood. The source of these receptors is a human donor with ulcerative colitis or Crohn's disease, or a healthy co-twin of an affected twin (not recorded which).

This chain links TRBV20-1 with TRBJ1-5; no DNA is available, so the TRBD1 call from TCRdb remains unchecked. This CDR3 contains 16 residues. Germline CDR1 reads DFQATT; CDR2 reads SNEGSKA (reference sequence). CDR3 region: CSARIPGTENNQPQHF.

V usage is TRBV10-3 and J usage is TRBJ2-7; there is no DNA to check the TCRdb D call of TRBD1. CDR1 is ENHRY, CDR2 SYGVKD, per germline. This CDR3 spans 13 amino acids. CDR3 region: CAITPAGGYEQYF.

This clonotype is called medium-sized based on its frequency. This chain connects TRBV5-1 to TRBJ2-3; without DNA, the TCRdb call of TRBD1 cannot be checked. This CDR3 is 14 amino acids long. Germline CDR1 SGHRS, CDR2 YFSETQ. CDR3 sequence reads: CASSKGGSTDTQYF.

The chain has TRBV4-1 and TRBJ2-7; TCRdb's D gene call, TRBD1, goes unchecked for lack of DNA. Germline V lookup: CDR1 MGHRA, CDR2 YSYEKL. This CDR3 has 17 residues. CDR3: CASSQEWGRLSSYEQYF.

This chain links TRBV6-1 with TRBJ1-3; without DNA, the TCRdb call of TRBD1 cannot be checked. The CDR3 is 14 amino acids. Germline lookup yields CDR1 MNHNS and CDR2 SASEGT. This CDR3 is CASSPQGAGNTIYF.